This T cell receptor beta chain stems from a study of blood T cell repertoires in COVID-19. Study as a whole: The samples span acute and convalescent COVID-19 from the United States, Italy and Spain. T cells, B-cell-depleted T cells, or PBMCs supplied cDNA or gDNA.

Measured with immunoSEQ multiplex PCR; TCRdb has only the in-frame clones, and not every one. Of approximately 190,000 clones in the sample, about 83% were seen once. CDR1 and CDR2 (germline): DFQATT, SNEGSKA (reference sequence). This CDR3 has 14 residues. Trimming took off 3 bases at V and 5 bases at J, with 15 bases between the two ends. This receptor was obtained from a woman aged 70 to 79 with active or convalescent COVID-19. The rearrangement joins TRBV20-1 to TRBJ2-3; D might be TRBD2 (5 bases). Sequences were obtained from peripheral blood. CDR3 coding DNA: TGCAGTGCTAGTGCCCGGACTCTTTTAGATACGCAGTATTTT. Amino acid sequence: CSASARTLLDTQYF.